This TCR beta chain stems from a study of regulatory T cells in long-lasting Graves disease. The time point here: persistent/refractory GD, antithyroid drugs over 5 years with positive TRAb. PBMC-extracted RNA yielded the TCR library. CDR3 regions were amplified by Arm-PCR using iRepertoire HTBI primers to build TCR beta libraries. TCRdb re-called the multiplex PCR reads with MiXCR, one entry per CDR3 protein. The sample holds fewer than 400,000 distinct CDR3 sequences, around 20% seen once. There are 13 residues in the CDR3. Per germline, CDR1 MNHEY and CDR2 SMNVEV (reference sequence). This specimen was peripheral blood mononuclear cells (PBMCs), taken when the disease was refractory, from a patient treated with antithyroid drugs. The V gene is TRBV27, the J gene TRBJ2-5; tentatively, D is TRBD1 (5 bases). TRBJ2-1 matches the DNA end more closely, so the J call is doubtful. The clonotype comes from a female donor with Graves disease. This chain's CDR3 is CASSYPGSGEQFF. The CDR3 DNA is TGTGCCAGCAGTTATCCGGGTTCAGGGGAGCAGTTCTTC.